The next 31 T cell receptor beta chains were all read from a single sample in a study of cytomegalovirus exposure and HLA in healthy donors. Both 60 Vbeta primers and 13 Jbeta primers went into the PCR. TCRdb's copy holds only in-frame clones and misses some; the assay was immunoSEQ multiplex PCR. The table shows under 150,000 clones, with nearly 85% occurring only once. The sequencing input was PBMCs. The source is a male donor in good health and CMV-seronegative.

This sequence joins TRBV5-5 and TRBJ1-2, with TRBD1 matching over 7 bases. V lost 4 bases to trimming and J lost 3 bases; unmatched junction nucleotides: 15. The CDR3 totals 17 residues. CDR1 and CDR2 from the germline V gene are SGHKS and YYEKEE (reference sequence). The CDR3 nucleotides read TGTGCCAGCAGCCGTTGTCCCCGGACAGGACGACACTATGGCTACACCTTC. Translated: CASSRCPRTGRHYGYTF.

This clone was picked up a small number of times. The genes are TRBV6-5 and TRBJ1-3, with a tentative D call TRBD1 (5 bases). V lost 2 bases, J lost 4 bases, and 15 bases lay in between. CDR3 length: 16 residues. Germline V lookup: CDR1 MNHEY, CDR2 SVGAGI. CDR3 loop: CASSYLQAQAGNTIYF. The CDR3 nucleotides are TGTGCCAGCAGTTACCTACAGGCCCAAGCCGGAAACACCATATATTTT.

The chain couples TRBV6-1 to TRBJ2-2; maybe TRBD2 (6 bases). The CDR3 consists of 16 residues. V was shortened by 3 bases and J by 3 bases, with 14 bases between the two germline ends. Germline CDR1 is MNHNS and CDR2 is SASEGT. CDR3 region: CASSDTAGSHTGELFF. CDR3 nucleotide sequence: TGTGCCAGCAGTGACACGGCGGGGAGCCACACCGGGGAGCTGTTTTTT.

As concerns this clone: A junction boundary mismatches the germline segment, possibly from a read error. The J gene is TRBJ1-1, the V gene TRBV2, with 10 positions matching TRBD1. Germline CDR1 SNHLY, CDR2 FYNNEI. The CDR3 has 16 residues. The CDR3 spells CASPTGTGAMNIEAFF. The CDR3 nucleotides are TGTGCCAGCCCCACGGGGACAGGGGCCATGAACATTGAAGCTTTCTTT.

This chain connects TRBV5-1 to TRBJ2-1, with TRBD2 matching 9 bases. CDR3 size: 16 residues. V gave up 0 bases and J gave up 5 bases; unmatched junction bases: 6. The germline gives CDR1 SGHRS, CDR2 YFSETQ. DNA for the CDR3: TGCGCCAGCAGCTTGGGCGCGGGAGGGAGACACAATGAGCAGTTCTTC. Encoded protein: CASSLGAGGRHNEQFF.

This rearrangement joins TRBV15 to TRBJ1-1; no clear D gene. This CDR3 contains 11 residues. The V end lost 6 bases, the J end lost 3 bases, and 5 bases lay between the germline ends. Germline assignment: CDR1 LNHNV and CDR2 YYDKDF (reference sequence). The CDR3 DNA reads TGTGCCACCAGTCTCGACACTGAAGCTTTCTTT. Translation gives CATSLDTEAFF.

The chain combines TRBV7-2 with TRBJ2-1; 9 nucleotides line up with TRBD2. There are 15 residues in the CDR3. Germline-derived CDR1 and CDR2 are SGHTA and FQGNSA. V shed 7 bases and J 4 bases; nucleotides not matched to a gene: 8. The CDR3 region is CASTLIAGAYNEQFF. For the CDR3, the DNA is TGTGCCAGCACCCTTATAGCGGGAGCTTACAATGAGCAGTTCTTC.

The V gene is TRBV5-1, the J gene TRBJ2-1; TRBD2 might be the D (5 bases). The germline V gene has CDR1 SGHRS and CDR2 YFSETQ. Trimming pared 2 bases from V and 2 bases from J, leaving 8 bases between. The CDR3 extends over 14 amino acids. CDR3 amino acids: CASSFGNTYNEQFF. In nucleotides, the CDR3 is TGCGCCAGCAGCTTCGGGAACACCTACAATGAGCAGTTCTTC.

V usage is TRBV18 and J usage is TRBJ2-2; no firm D call. Trimming took off 2 bases at V and 0 bases at J, with 10 bases between the two ends. The length of the CDR3 is 16 residues. Germline-derived CDR1 and CDR2 are KGHSH and LQKENI. CDR3 sequence reads: CASSPAGTANTGELFF. The CDR3 bases are TGTGCCAGCTCACCAGCTGGTACGGCGAACACCGGGGAGCTGTTTTTT.

The rearrangement joins TRBV9 to TRBJ1-1; TRBD1 is a possible D gene (6 bases). Germline assignment: CDR1 SGDLS and CDR2 YYNGEE. The V end lost 0 bases, the J end lost 1 base, and 10 bases lay between the germline ends. The CDR3 is 15 residues long. The CDR3 sequence: CASSVVGRGNTEAFF. The CDR3 coding sequence is TGTGCCAGCAGCGTAGTAGGCAGGGGGAACACTGAAGCTTTCTTT.

This chain joins TRBV28 and TRBJ1-2; 9 nucleotides match TRBD1. Looked up from germline, CDR1 is MDHEN and CDR2 is SYDVKM. The trim removed 4 bases at V and 7 bases at J, leaving 7 bases unmatched. This CDR3 comprises 14 residues. The CDR3 DNA reads as TGTGCCAGCAGTTCTATACAGGGGGCGGGTGGCTACACCTTC. Translating it yields CASSSIQGAGGYTF.

The chain uses TRBV28 and TRBJ1-5, with TRBD1 as a possible D gene (6 bases). The CDR3 loop spans 13 amino acids. Trimming removed 5 bases at V and 6 bases at J, with 11 bases between. Per germline, CDR1 MDHEN and CDR2 SYDVKM. The CDR3 nucleotides are TGTGCCAGCAGTCCGTACAGGGTTCAGCCCCAGCATTTT. The encoded protein is CASSPYRVQPQHF.

V is TRBV6-4 and J is TRBJ1-2, with D uncertain. CDR1 is MRHNA and CDR2 is SNTAGT in the germline V gene. V was pared by 7 bases and J by 6 bases, with 6 bases between. The CDR3 has 10 residues. CDR3 in DNA: TGTGCCAGCATTCTCGATGGCTACACCTTC. This translates into CASILDGYTF.

The chain combines TRBV11-2 with TRBJ2-1; 14 bases fit TRBD2. The CDR3 is 17 amino acids. Per the germline V gene, CDR1 is SGHAT and CDR2 is FQNNGV. The J segment lost 8 bases and the V segment lost 5 bases, leaving 11 bases of the junction unmatched. The CDR3 bases are TGTGCCAGCAGCCCCTTGACTAGCGGGGGGGTAGGCGATGAGCAGTTCTTC. As protein: CASSPLTSGGVGDEQFF.

The chain employs TRBV7-2 and TRBJ2-2; 8 nucleotides align to TRBD1. There are 15 residues in the CDR3. J lost 0 bases, V lost 5 bases, and 2 bases had no gene match. The germline V gene has CDR1 SGHTA and CDR2 FQGNSA. Written as DNA, the CDR3 is TGTGCCAGCAGCCTGACAGGGGCGAACACCGGGGAGCTGTTTTTT. As protein: CASSLTGANTGELFF.

V and J are TRBV4-3 and TRBJ1-3; D uncertain. CDR1 is LGHNA and CDR2 is YSLEER in the germline V gene. V was cut by 0 bases and J by 0 bases, with 12 bases left in between. This CDR3 has 17 residues. CDR3 sequence reads: CASSQDRHRHSGNTIYF. In DNA form, the CDR3 reads TGCGCCAGCAGCCAAGATAGGCACAGACACTCTGGAAACACCATATATTTT.

A remark on this clone: Other DNA sequences in this sample translate to the same CDR3. The CDR3 spells CATSRSYGTSGFQETQYF. As DNA, the CDR3 is TGTGCCACCAGCCGCAGCTACGGGACTAGCGGGTTCCAAGAGACCCAGTACTTC. The chain carries TRBV15 and TRBJ2-5; 12 nucleotides agree with TRBD2. The CDR3 extends over 18 amino acids. V shed 5 bases and J 1 base; nucleotides not matched to a gene: 11. Germline CDR1 reads LNHNV; CDR2 reads YYDKDF (reference sequence).

DNA of the CDR3: TGTGCCAGCAGCTTGCTCTCGGACACCGGGGAGCTGTTTTTT. Protein product: CASSLLSDTGELFF. The gene calls are TRBV5-4 and TRBJ2-2; D is undetermined. V lost 1 base and J 3 bases, leaving 7 bases between the germline ends. The CDR3 has 14 amino acids. The germline gives CDR1 SGHNT, CDR2 YYREEE (reference sequence).

This chain joins TRBV6-6 and TRBJ1-2, with D possibly matching TRBD1 (6 bases). The length of the CDR3 is 11 residues. V was pared by 5 bases and J by 7 bases, with 8 bases between. Germline V gene lookup returns CDR1 MNHNY and CDR2 SVGAGI (reference sequence). CDR3 DNA: TGTGCCAGCAGTCAGGGGATTGGCTACACCTTC. This sequence encodes CASSQGIGYTF.

The chain combines TRBV19 with TRBJ1-1; D might be TRBD1 (5 bases). This CDR3 has 13 residues. Germline CDR1 and CDR2: LNHDA and SQIVND (reference sequence). With 4 bases removed from V and 5 bases from J, the gap between germline ends came to 11 bases. The CDR3 protein is CASSRAGRTEAFF. For the CDR3, the DNA is TGTGCCAGTAGTAGGGCAGGGCGGACTGAAGCTTTCTTT.

The chain employs TRBV7-9 and TRBJ2-5, with 9 bases identical to TRBD1. The junction had 9 bases not matched to a gene; V was cut back by 5 bases and J by 5 bases. CDR1 and CDR2 (germline): SEHNR, FQNEAQ (reference sequence). The CDR3 runs 15 residues. The CDR3 reads CASSPRDRVRETQYF. The CDR3 nucleotides are TGTGCCAGCAGCCCCCGGGACAGGGTCCGGGAGACCCAGTACTTC.

This chain's CDR3 is CASRVGQGLVAAYNEQFF. The CDR3 DNA is TGTGCCAGCAGAGTAGGACAGGGGTTGGTAGCGGCTTACAATGAGCAGTTCTTC. This chain uses TRBV2 with TRBJ2-1, with 9 bases lining up with TRBD1. Germline lookup yields CDR1 SNHLY and CDR2 FYNNEI. The CDR3 sequence is 18 residues long. Trimming removed 6 bases from V and 4 bases from J; junction bases left unmatched: 16. Variable domain in full (rest from reference TRBV2 and TRBJ2-1): EPEVTQTPSHQVTQMGQEVILRCVPISNHLYFYWYRQILGQKVEFLVSFYNNEISEKSEIFDDQFSVERPDGSNFTLKIRSTKLEDSAMYFCASRVGQGLVAAYNEQFFGPGTRLTVL.

The rearrangement uses TRBV5-4 and TRBJ1-2; unclear D gene. V lost 1 base, J lost 2 bases, and 15 bases lay in between. CDR1 is SGHNT and CDR2 is YYREEE in the germline V gene (reference sequence). The CDR3 is 16 residues long. The CDR3 loop reads CASSLSFSELNYGYTF. CDR3 DNA: TGTGCCAGCAGCTTGTCGTTCTCAGAACTAAACTATGGCTACACCTTC.

This sequence joins TRBV2 and TRBJ1-1; D ambiguous. Germline CDR1 SNHLY, CDR2 FYNNEI. This CDR3 has 12 residues. Trimming stripped 1 base from V and 4 bases from J, with 4 bases between. CDR3 residues: CASSEGATEAFF. The CDR3 coding sequence is TGTGCCAGCAGTGAAGGGGCCACTGAAGCTTTCTTT.

This clone was seen a single time. The chain carries TRBV7-6 and TRBJ1-1; D unclear. V was trimmed by 4 bases and J by 1 base, leaving 7 bases between them. From germline, CDR1 is SGHVS and CDR2 FNYEAQ. There are 13 residues in the CDR3. CDR3 in amino acids: CASSSRRNTEAFF. The CDR3 DNA is TGTGCCAGCAGCTCCAGAAGGAACACTGAAGCTTTCTTT.

This clone occurred a few times. This chain connects TRBV4-1 to TRBJ1-4, with 7 bases aligning to TRBD1. V gave up 3 bases and J gave up 3 bases; unmatched junction bases: 4. The CDR3 length is 15 residues. Germline loops: CDR1 MGHRA, CDR2 YSYEKL. The CDR3 DNA reads TGCGCCAGCAGCCAGGACGGGACAGCTAATGAAAAACTGTTTTTT. Translated, it gives CASSQDGTANEKLFF.

The CDR3 here is CASSNYGLEAFF. CDR3 coding DNA: TGTGCCAGCAGTAACTACGGACTTGAAGCTTTCTTT. The V and J genes are TRBV25-1 and TRBJ1-1; D remains unclear. This CDR3 is 12 amino acids long. CDR1 is MGHDK and CDR2 is SYGVNS in the germline V gene. V was shortened by 5 bases and J by 7 bases, with 11 bases between the two germline ends.

The V and J genes are TRBV5-4 and TRBJ2-1; TRBD2 matches at 12 bases. With V trimmed by 0 bases and J by 7 bases, 5 bases remained unmatched. This CDR3 region has 16 residues. Germline V gives CDR1 SGHNT, CDR2 YYREEE (reference sequence). The CDR3: CASSLDSSGGANEQFF. CDR3 sequence (DNA): TGTGCCAGCAGCTTGGATTCTAGCGGGGGGGCTAATGAGCAGTTCTTC. Full variable domain (remainder filled in from reference TRBV5-4 and TRBJ2-1): ETGVTQSPTHLIKTRGQQVTLRCSSQSGHNTVSWYQQALGQGPQFIFQYYREEENGRGNFPPRFSGLQFPNYSSELNVNALELDDSALYLCASSLDSSGGANEQFFGPGTRLTVL.

The chain has TRBV27 and TRBJ2-7; the D gene is possibly TRBD2 (6 bases). Trimming shortened V by 2 bases and J by 2 bases, and 16 bases separated the two germline ends. The CDR3 sequence is 16 residues long. Germline loops: CDR1 MNHEY, CDR2 SMNVEV (reference sequence). The CDR3 bases are TGTGCCAGCAGTTTAGGCCCCCCTCCGGGAGCCTACGAGCAGTACTTC. Its translation: CASSLGPPPGAYEQYF.

The rearrangement uses TRBV6-5 and TRBJ1-4, with 11 bases aligning to TRBD1. The CDR3 totals 14 residues. V shed 4 bases, J shed 6 bases, and the junction held 1 base outside the gene matches. Per the germline V gene, CDR1 is MNHEY and CDR2 is SVGAGI. The chain's CDR3 is CASSLGQGDEKLFF. Here the CDR3 DNA reads TGTGCCAGCAGTTTGGGACAGGGGGATGAAAAACTGTTTTTT.

The chain uses TRBV27 and TRBJ2-7; 11 positions agree with TRBD2. This CDR3 is 15 amino acids long. The junction had 5 bases not matched to a gene; V was cut back by 4 bases and J by 3 bases. Germline values: CDR1 MNHEY, CDR2 SMNVEV (reference sequence). The CDR3 region has the DNA TGTGCCAGCAGTTCAGGGACTAGCGGCCTCTACGAGCAGTACTTC. Its translation is CASSSGTSGLYEQYF.